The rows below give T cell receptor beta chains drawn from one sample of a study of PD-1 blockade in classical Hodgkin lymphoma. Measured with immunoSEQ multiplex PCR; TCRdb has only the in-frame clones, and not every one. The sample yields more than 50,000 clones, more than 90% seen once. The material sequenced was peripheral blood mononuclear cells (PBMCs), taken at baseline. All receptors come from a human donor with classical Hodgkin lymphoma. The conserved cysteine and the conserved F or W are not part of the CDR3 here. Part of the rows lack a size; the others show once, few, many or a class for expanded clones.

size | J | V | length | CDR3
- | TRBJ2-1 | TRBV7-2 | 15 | ASSPSMVASSYNEQF
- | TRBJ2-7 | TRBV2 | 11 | ASNRGPPYEQY
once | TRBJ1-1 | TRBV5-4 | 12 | ASSLHSEIAEAF
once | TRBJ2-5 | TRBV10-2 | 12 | ASSGSTTSGTQY
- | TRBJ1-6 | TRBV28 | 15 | ASSSHPTGSFASPLH
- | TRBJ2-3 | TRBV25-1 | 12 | ASSEGFGTDTQY
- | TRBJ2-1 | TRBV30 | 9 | AWALRHEQF
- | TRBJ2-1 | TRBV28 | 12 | ASSPGGARSEQF
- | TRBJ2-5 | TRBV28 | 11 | ASSLAVQETQY
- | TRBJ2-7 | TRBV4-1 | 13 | ASSQEDGGLYKQY
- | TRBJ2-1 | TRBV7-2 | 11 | ASSSRLANEQF
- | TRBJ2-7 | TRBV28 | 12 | ASSLAGGYYEQY
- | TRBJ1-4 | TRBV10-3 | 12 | AISDRLTNEKLF
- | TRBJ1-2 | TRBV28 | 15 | ASSFRLQVFLTYGYT
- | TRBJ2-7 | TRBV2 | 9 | ASSAAYEQY
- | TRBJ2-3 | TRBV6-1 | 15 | ASSVLLAGASTDTQY
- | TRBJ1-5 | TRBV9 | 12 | ASSVGPLGQPQH
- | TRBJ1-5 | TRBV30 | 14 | AWSHGPSFYNQPQH
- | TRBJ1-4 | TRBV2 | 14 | ASSYDRPQANEKLF
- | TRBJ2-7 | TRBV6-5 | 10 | ATQTGFYEQY
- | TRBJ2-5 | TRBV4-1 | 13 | ASSHTLAGAETQY
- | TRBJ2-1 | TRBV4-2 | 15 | ASSQRLAESSYNEQF
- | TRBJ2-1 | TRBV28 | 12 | ASSLTSGSLEQF
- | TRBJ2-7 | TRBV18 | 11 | ASSPPVGDEQY
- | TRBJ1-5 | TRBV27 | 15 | ASSYGAGEGVNQPQH
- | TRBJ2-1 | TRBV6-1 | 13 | ASSEPVSLDNEQF
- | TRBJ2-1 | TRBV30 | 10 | AWKTGANEQF
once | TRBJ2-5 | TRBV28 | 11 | ASSFGGLKTQY
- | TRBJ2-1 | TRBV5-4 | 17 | ASSPGTSGRLSSYNEQF
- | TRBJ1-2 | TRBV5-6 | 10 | ASSFRDSFYT
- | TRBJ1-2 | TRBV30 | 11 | AWRTTGSYGYT
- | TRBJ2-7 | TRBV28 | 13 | ASSLGLGGSYEQY
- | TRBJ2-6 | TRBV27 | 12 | ASSRDSGANVLT
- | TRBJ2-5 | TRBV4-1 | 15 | ASSQVGQRKFGETQY
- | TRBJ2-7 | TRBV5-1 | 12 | ASSLAVRGYEQY
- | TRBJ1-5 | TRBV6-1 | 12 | ASSDSYSNQPQH
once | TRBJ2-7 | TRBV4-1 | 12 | ASSVDRGQYEQY
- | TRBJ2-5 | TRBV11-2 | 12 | ASSYDRYQETQY
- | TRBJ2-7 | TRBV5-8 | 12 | ASSFGGRLYEQY
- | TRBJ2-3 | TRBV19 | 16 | ASSIDPRASGWQHTQY
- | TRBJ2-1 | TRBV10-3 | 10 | AISDRVNEQF
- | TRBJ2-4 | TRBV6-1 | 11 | ASSDWPQNIQY
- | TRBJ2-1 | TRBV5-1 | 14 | ASSLEGGGSYNEQF
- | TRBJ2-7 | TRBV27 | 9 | ATAGGLEQY
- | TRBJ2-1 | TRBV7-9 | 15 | ASIATVRGSSYNEQF